A selection of T cell receptor beta chains follows, all from one sample in a study of cytomegalovirus exposure and HLA in healthy donors. Generated by immunoSEQ multiplex PCR, the TCRdb table keeps only in-frame clones and is missing some. The sample records about 140,000 clones, 80% being singletons. Sequencing was carried out using PBMCs. These receptors all come from a man aged 45-65 years in good health and CMV-seronegative. CDR3s include the opening cysteine and the closing phenylalanine or tryptophan. Fields, in order: V gene, D gene, clone size, J gene, CDR3 DNA, CDR3 protein. D genes are given only for firm matches. A row's size may be missing; if present it is once, few, many or a size class.

v_call: TRBV28; d_call: .; clone_size: .; j_call: TRBJ1-1; cdr3_nt: TGTGCCAGCAGTTTCCCCCCCAGGGCAGGGCAGACGGACGAAGCTTTCTTT; cdr3_aa: CASSFPPRAGQTDEAFF
v_call: TRBV10-3; d_call: TRBD1; clone_size: .; j_call: TRBJ2-2; cdr3_nt: TGTGCCATCCGGGACAGGGAGGAGTCTGCCGGGGAGCTGTTTTTT; cdr3_aa: CAIRDREESAGELFF
v_call: TRBV29-1; d_call: TRBD1; clone_size: .; j_call: TRBJ1-4; cdr3_nt: TGCAGCGTTGAATCGGGACAGGGGAGGGAAAAACTGGTTTTT; cdr3_aa: CSVESGQGREKLVF
v_call: TRBV7-9; d_call: TRBD2; clone_size: .; j_call: TRBJ2-3; cdr3_nt: TGTGCCAGCAGCCATAGTGGCGGGAGGGCAGATACGCAGTATTTT; cdr3_aa: CASSHSGGRADTQYF
v_call: TRBV14; d_call: .; clone_size: .; j_call: TRBJ2-1; cdr3_nt: TGTGCCAGCAGCCAAAAGGTCTCAGGAGCGGAGGCCTACAATGAGCAGTTCTTC; cdr3_aa: CASSQKVSGAEAYNEQFF
v_call: TRBV6-5; d_call: .; clone_size: once; j_call: TRBJ1-3; cdr3_nt: TGTGCCAGCAGTGAGAGCTACTCTGGAAACACCATATATTTT; cdr3_aa: CASSESYSGNTIYF
v_call: TRBV21-1; d_call: .; clone_size: .; j_call: TRBJ2-1; cdr3_nt: TGTGCCAGCAGCCAAAATCGGCTAGCGGGGGATTTGAGTGAGCAGTTCTTC; cdr3_aa: CASSQNRLAGDLSEQFF
v_call: TRBV6-1; d_call: TRBD1; clone_size: .; j_call: TRBJ1-4; cdr3_nt: TGTGCCAGCAGCTCAGGGGGCGTTGGTGAAAAACTGTTTTTT; cdr3_aa: CASSSGGVGEKLFF
v_call: TRBV18; d_call: TRBD1; clone_size: .; j_call: TRBJ1-5; cdr3_nt: TGTGCCAGCTCATCGAACAACAGGGGTTATCAGCCCCAGCATTTT; cdr3_aa: CASSSNNRGYQPQHF
v_call: TRBV27; d_call: .; clone_size: .; j_call: TRBJ1-6; cdr3_nt: TGTGCCAGCAGTTTAGAGGGCCAAAATTCACCCCTCCACTTT; cdr3_aa: CASSLEGQNSPLHF